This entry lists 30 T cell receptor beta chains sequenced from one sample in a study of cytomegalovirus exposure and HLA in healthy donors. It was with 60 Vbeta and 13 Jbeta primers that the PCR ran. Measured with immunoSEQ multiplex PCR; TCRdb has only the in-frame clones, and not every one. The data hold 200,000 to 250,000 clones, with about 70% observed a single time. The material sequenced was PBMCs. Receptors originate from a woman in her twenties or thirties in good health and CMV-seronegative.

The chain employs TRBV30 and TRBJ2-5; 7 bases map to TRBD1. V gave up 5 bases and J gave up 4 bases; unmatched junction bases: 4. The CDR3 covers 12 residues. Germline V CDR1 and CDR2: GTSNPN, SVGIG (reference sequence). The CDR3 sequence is CAWGTATETQYF. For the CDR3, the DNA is TGTGCCTGGGGGACAGCCACAGAGACCCAGTACTTC. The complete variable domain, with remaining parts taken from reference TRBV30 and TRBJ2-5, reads SQTIHQWPATLVQPVGSPLSLECTVEGTSNPNLYWYRQAAGRGLQLLFYSVGIGQISSEVPQNLSASRPQDRQFILSSKKLLLSDSGFYLCAWGTATETQYFGPGTRLLVL.

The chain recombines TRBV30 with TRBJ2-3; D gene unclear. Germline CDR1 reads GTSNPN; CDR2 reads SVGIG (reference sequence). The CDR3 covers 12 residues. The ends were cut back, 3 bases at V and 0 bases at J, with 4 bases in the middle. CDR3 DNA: TGTGCCTGGAGCACTAGCACAGATACGCAGTATTTT. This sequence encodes CAWSTSTDTQYF.

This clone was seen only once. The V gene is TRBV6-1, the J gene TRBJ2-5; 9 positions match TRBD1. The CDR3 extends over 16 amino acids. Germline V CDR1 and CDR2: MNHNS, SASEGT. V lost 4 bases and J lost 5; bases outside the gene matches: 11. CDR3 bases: TGTGCCAGCAGTGGGAACCCCGGACAGGGGACGGAGACCCAGTACTTC. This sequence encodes CASSGNPGQGTETQYF.

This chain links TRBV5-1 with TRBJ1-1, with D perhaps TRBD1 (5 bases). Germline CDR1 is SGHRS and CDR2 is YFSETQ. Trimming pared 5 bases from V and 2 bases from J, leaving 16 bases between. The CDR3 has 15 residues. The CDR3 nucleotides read TGCGCCAGCAGTCGCGAAGGGGTAAGAAACACTGAAGCTTTCTTT. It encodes CASSREGVRNTEAFF.

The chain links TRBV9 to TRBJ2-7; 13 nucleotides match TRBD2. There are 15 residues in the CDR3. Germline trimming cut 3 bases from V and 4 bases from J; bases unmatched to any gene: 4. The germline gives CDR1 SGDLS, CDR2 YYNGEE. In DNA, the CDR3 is TGTGCCAGCAGCGCGGGGACTAGCGGGACTTACGAGCAGTACTTC. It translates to CASSAGTSGTYEQYF.

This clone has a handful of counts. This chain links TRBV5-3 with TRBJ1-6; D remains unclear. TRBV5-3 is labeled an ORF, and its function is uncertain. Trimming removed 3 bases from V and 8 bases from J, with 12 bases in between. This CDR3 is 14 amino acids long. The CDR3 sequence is CARSSLILHSPLHF. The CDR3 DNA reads TGTGCCAGAAGCTCCTTAATACTTCATTCACCCCTCCACTTT.

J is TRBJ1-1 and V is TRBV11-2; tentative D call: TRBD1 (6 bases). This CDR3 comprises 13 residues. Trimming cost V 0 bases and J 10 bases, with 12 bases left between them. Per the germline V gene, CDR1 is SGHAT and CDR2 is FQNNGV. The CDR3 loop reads CASSLEGQWRAFF. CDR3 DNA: TGTGCCAGCAGCTTAGAAGGACAGTGGCGAGCTTTCTTT.

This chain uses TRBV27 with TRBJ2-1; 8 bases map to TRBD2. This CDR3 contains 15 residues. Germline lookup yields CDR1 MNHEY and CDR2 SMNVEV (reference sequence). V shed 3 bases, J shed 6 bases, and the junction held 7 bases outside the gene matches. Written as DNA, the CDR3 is TGTGCCAGCAGTTTTGGAGGACTAGCTAGCAATGAGCAGTTCTTC. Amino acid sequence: CASSFGGLASNEQFF.

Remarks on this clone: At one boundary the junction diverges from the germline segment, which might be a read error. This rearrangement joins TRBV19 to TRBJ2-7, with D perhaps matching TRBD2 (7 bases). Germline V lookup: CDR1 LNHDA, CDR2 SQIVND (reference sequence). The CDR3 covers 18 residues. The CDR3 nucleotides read TGTGCCACTAGTATAGATCTGGGCGGGGGCCCCCTGTGGGACGAGCAGTACTTC. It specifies CATSIDLGGGPLWDEQYF.

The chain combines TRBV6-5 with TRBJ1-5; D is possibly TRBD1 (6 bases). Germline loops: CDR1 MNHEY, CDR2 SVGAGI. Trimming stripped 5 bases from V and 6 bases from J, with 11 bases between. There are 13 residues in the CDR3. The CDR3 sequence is CASSTGFGQPQHF. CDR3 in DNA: TGTGCCAGCAGTACAGGGTTTGGTCAGCCCCAGCATTTT.

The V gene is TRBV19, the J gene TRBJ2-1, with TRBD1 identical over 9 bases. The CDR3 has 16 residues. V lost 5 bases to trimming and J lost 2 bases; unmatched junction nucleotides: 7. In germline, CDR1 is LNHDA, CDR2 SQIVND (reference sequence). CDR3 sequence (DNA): TGTGCCAGTAGTTTTTCCGGGACAGGGCCCTACAATGAGCAGTTCTTC. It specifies CASSFSGTGPYNEQFF.

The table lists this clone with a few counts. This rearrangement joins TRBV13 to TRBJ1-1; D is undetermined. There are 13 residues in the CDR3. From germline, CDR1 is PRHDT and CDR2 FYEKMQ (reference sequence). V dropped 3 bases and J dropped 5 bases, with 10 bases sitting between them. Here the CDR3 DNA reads TGTGCCAGCAGCTTTACGGGTGGAACTGAAGCTTTCTTT. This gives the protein CASSFTGGTEAFF.

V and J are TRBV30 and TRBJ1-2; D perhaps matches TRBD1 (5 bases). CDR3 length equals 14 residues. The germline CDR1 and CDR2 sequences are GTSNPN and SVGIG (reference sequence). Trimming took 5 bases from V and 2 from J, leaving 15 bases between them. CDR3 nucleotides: TGTGCCTGGTTTATGGGCGGGGCCAACTATGGCTACACCTTC. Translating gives CAWFMGGANYGYTF.

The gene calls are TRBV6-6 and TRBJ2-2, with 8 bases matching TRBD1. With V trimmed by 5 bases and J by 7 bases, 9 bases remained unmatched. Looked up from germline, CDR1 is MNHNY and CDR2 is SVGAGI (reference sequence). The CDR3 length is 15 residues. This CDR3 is CASSGWTGLGGELFF. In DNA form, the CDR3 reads TGTGCCAGCAGTGGTTGGACAGGGTTGGGCGGGGAGCTGTTTTTT.

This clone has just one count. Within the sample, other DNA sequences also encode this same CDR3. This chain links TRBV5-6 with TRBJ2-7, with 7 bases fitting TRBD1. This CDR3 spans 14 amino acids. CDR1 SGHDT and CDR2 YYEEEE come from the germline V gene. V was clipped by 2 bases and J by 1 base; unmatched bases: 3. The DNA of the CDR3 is TGTGCCAGCAGCTTAGGCAGGGGGTCCTACGAGCAGTACTTC. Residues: CASSLGRGSYEQYF.

CDR3 DNA: TGTGCCAGCAGCTTAGACGTCTCCCTAGCGGGGCTTTACTTC. It codes for CASSLDVSLAGLYF. This chain uses TRBV7-9 with TRBJ2-5; TRBD2 aligns across 9 bases. CDR3 length equals 14 residues. Germline CDR1 SEHNR, CDR2 FQNEAQ (reference sequence). V was pared by 1 base and J by 14 bases, with 11 bases of the junction left unmatched.

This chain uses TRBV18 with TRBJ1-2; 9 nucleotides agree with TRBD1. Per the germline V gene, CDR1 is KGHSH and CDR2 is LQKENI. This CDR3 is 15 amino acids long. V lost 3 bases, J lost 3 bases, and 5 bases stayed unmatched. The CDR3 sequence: CASSPSGQGHYGYTF. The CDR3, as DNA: TGTGCCAGCTCACCGTCGGGACAGGGACACTATGGCTACACCTTC.

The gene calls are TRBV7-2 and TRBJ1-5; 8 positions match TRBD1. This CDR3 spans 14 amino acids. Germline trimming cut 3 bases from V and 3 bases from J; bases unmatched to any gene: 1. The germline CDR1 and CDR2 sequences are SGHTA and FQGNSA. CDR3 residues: CASSLDRVNQPQHF. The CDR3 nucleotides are TGTGCCAGCAGCTTGGACAGGGTCAATCAGCCCCAGCATTTT. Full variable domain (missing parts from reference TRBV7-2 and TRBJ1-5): GAGVSQSPSNKVTEKGKDVELRCDPISGHTALYWYRQSLGQGLEFLIYFQGNSAPDKSGLPSDRFSAERTGGSVSTLTIQRTQQEDSAVYLCASSLDRVNQPQHFGDGTRLSIL.

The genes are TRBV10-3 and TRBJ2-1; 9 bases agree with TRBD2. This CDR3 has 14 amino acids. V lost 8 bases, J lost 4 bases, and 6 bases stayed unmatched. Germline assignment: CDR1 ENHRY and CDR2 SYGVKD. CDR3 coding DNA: TGTGCCATCGGCGGGGGGGGGAAGTACAATGAGCAGTTCTTC. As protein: CAIGGGGKYNEQFF.

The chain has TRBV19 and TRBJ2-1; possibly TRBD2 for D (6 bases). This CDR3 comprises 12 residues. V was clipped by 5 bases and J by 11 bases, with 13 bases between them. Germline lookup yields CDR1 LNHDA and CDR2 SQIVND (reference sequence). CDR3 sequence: CASSPVAGKQFF. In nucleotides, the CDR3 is TGTGCCAGTAGTCCGGTGGCGGGGAAGCAGTTCTTC.

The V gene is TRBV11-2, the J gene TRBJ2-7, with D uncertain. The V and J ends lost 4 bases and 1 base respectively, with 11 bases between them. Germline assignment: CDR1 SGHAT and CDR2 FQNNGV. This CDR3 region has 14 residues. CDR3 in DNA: TGTGCCAGCAGCTATGGGCCCCAATCCTACGAGCAGTACTTC. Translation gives CASSYGPQSYEQYF.

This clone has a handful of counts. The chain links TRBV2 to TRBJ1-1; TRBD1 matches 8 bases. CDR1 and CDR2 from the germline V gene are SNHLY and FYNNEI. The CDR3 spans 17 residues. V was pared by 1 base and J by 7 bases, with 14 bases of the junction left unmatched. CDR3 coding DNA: TGTGCCAGCAGTGAAGTTCAGCAGGGGGCAAAGGTGGGTGAAGCTTTCTTT. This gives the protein CASSEVQQGAKVGEAFF. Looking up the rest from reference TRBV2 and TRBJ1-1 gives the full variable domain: EPEVTQTPSHQVTQMGQEVILRCVPISNHLYFYWYRQILGQKVEFLVSFYNNEISEKSEIFDDQFSVERPDGSNFTLKIRSTKLEDSAMYFCASSEVQQGAKVGEAFFGQGTRLTVV.

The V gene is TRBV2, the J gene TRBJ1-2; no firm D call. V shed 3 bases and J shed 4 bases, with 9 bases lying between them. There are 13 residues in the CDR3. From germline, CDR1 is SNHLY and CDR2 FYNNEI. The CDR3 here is CASSDRLFYGYTF. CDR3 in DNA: TGTGCCAGCAGTGACCGGTTGTTCTATGGCTACACCTTC.

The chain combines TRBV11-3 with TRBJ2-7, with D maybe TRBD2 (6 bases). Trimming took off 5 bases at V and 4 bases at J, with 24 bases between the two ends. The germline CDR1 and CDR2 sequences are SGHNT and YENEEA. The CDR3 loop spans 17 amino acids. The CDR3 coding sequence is TGTGCCAGCAGCCCGGGTCTCGGGTGGGCTAGCGAGTACGAGCAGTACTTC. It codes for CASSPGLGWASEYEQYF.

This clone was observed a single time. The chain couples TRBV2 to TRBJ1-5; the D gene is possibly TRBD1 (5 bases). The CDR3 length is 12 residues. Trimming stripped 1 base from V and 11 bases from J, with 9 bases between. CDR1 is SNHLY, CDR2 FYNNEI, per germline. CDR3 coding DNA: TGTGCCAGCAGTGAAGTTCGGGGGGCCCAGCATTTT. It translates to CASSEVRGAQHF.

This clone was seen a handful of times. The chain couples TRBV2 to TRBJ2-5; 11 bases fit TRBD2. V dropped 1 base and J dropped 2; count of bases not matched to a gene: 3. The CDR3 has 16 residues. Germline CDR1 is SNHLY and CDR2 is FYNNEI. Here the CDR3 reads CASSEGVAGGQETQYF. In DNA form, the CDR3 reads TGTGCCAGCAGTGAAGGGGTAGCGGGGGGGCAAGAGACCCAGTACTTC.

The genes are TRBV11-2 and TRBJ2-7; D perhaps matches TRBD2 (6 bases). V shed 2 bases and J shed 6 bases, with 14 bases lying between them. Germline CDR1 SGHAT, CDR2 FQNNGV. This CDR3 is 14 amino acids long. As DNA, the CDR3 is TGTGCCAGCAGCTTATTGGGTTTGGAGGGCGAGCAGTACTTC. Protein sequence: CASSLLGLEGEQYF. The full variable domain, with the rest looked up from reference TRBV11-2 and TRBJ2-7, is EAGVAQSPRYKIIEKRQSVAFWCNPISGHATLYWYQQILGQGPKLLIQFQNNGVVDDSQLPKDRFSAERLKGVDSTLKIQPAKLEDSAVYLCASSLLGLEGEQYFGPGTRLTVT.

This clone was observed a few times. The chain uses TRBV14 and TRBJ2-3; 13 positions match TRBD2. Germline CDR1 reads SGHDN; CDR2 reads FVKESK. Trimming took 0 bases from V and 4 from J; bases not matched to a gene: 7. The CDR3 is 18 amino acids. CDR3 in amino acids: CASSQDAGTSGIADTQYF. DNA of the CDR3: TGTGCCAGCAGCCAAGATGCCGGGACTAGCGGGATTGCAGATACGCAGTATTTT.

CDR3 sequence: CASTEGHGAGIYGYTF. CDR3 DNA sequence: TGTGCCAGCACGGAGGGTCATGGAGCAGGGATTTATGGCTACACCTTC. The gene calls are TRBV21-1 and TRBJ1-2. TRBV21-1 is shown as a pseudogene. The CDR3 covers 16 residues.

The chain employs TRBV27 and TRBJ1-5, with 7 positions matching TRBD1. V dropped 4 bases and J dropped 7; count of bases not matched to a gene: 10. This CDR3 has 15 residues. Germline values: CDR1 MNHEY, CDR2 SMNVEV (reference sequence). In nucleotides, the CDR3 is TGTGCCAGCAGTTCCAGGACAGGTGCGGAACAGCCCCAGCATTTT. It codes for CASSSRTGAEQPQHF.